The rows below give T cell receptor beta chains drawn from one sample of a study of T cells in Graves' hyperthyroidism and ophthalmopathy. TCRdb ran MiXCR on the multiplex PCR reads and lists one entry per CDR3 protein. The table lists about 380,000 distinct CDR3 sequences, roughly 13% of them singletons. Sequenced input: blood. The receptors originated from a woman aged 60-70 years with Graves' hyperthyroidism. Each CDR3 is given with its conserved first and last residue. Fields, in order: clone size, D gene, J gene, V gene, CDR3 protein, CDR3 DNA. A D gene is named only where the DNA matches it firmly. A row's size may be missing; if present it is once, few, many or a size class.

size: many
D: -
J: TRBJ2-7
V: TRBV20-1
CDR3: CSASGDAKSYEQYF
DNA: TGCAGTGCTAGTGGGGACGCAAAGAGCTACGAGCAGTACTTC

size: many
D: -
J: TRBJ1-2
V: TRBV12-3/TRBV12-4
CDR3: CASSLGRRTVYGYTF
DNA: TGTGCCAGCAGTTTAGGGAGACGGACAGTCTATGGCTACACCTTC

size: few
D: -
J: TRBJ1-2
V: TRBV15
CDR3: CATSRDHNYGYTF
DNA: TGTGCCACCAGCAGAGACCATAACTATGGCTACACCTTC

size: many
D: TRBD1
J: TRBJ1-1
V: TRBV5-1
CDR3: CASSLDRQGTTAFF
DNA: TGCGCCAGCAGCTTGGACCGACAGGGAACTACAGCTTTCTTT

size: many
D: -
J: TRBJ2-7
V: TRBV18
CDR3: CASSPTGSHEQYF
DNA: TGTGCCAGCTCACCTACAGGGTCACACGAGCAGTACTTC

size: -
D: -
J: TRBJ1-3
V: TRBV6-1
CDR3: CASSTGFSGNTTYF
DNA: TGTGCCAGCAGTACAGGGTTCTCTGGAAACACCACATATTTT

size: many
D: -
J: TRBJ1-2
V: TRBV2
CDR3: CASSGDSLPADGYTF
DNA: TGTGCCAGCAGTGGGGACTCCTTGCCGGCGGATGGCTACACCTTC

size: many
D: TRBD2
J: TRBJ2-7
V: TRBV9
CDR3: CASSVASGRVYEQYF
DNA: TGTGCCAGCAGCGTAGCGAGCGGGAGAGTCTACGAGCAGTACTTC

size: many
D: -
J: TRBJ2-7
V: TRBV27
CDR3: CASSLFGLNYEQYF
DNA: TGTGCCAGCAGTTTATTCGGACTGAACTACGAGCAGTACTTC

size: many
D: -
J: TRBJ2-1
V: TRBV5-1
CDR3: CASSLGRSEQFF
DNA: TGCGCCAGCAGCTTGGGCCGGAGTGAGCAGTTCTTC

size: many
D: TRBD2
J: TRBJ2-3
V: TRBV2
CDR3: CASSDGLAGGSDTQYF
DNA: TGTGCCAGCAGTGATGGACTAGCGGGAGGTTCAGATACGCAGTATTTT

size: few
D: -
J: TRBJ1-1
V: TRBV12-3/TRBV12-4
CDR3: CASSLEAQGRNTEAFF
DNA: TGTGCCAGCAGTTTAGAGGCACAGGGAAGGAACACTGAAGCTTTCTTT

size: -
D: TRBD2
J: TRBJ2-7
V: TRBV10-3
CDR3: CATSAGGIYEQYF
DNA: TGTGCCACATCAGCGGGAGGGATCTACGAGCAGTACTTC

size: few
D: TRBD2
J: TRBJ2-5
V: TRBV4-2
CDR3: CASSQGATSGTQETQYF
DNA: TGTGCCAGCAGCCAAGGGGCGACTAGCGGAACTCAAGAGACCCAGTACTTC